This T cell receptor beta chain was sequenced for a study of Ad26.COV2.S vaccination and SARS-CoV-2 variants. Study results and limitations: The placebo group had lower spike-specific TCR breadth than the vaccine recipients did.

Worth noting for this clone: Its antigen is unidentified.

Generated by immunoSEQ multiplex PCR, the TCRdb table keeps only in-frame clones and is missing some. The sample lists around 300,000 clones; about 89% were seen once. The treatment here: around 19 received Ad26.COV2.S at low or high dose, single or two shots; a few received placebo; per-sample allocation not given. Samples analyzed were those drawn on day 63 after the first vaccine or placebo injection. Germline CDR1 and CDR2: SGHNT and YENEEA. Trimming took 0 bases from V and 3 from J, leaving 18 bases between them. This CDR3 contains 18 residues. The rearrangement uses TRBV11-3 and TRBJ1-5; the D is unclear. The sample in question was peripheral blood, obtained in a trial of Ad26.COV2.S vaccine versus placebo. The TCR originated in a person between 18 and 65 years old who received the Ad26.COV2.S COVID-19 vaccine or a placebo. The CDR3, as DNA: TGTGCCAGCAGCTTAGATTCAAAAGGGTATTATGACAATCAGCCCCAGCATTTT. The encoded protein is CASSLDSKGYYDNQPQHF.